The 12 T cell receptor beta chains given below trace back to one sample, sequenced in a study of blood T cell repertoires in COVID-19. Sequenced by immunoSEQ multiplex PCR; TCRdb stores in-frame clones only, minus some. The data contain around 300,000 clones, under 90% of them singletons. Sequencing was carried out using peripheral blood. All receptors derive from a man aged 50-59 years with acute or convalescent COVID-19.

This clone occurred once. The chain has TRBV25-1 and TRBJ2-7; 11 positions match TRBD2. Losses at the gene ends were 6 bases for V and 2 bases for J; bases not matched to a gene: 6. The CDR3 extends over 15 amino acids. CDR1 is MGHDK and CDR2 is SYGVNS in the germline V gene. The CDR3 DNA reads as TGTGCCAGCAGCTTTAGCGGGGGGGCAGCCTACGAGCAGTACTTC. Its protein product is CASSFSGGAAYEQYF.

The rearrangement uses TRBV10-3 and TRBJ1-1, with TRBD1 as a possible D gene (5 bases). Germline-derived CDR1 and CDR2 are ENHRY and SYGVKD. Trimming pared 5 bases from V and 1 base from J, leaving 14 bases between. This CDR3 spans 15 amino acids. The DNA for the CDR3 is TGTGCCATCAGTCCAGACGGGGGTCGGAACACTGAAGCTTTCTTT. Its translation is CAISPDGGRNTEAFF.

This chain joins TRBV6-5 and TRBJ1-6; D is perhaps TRBD1 (5 bases). Germline-derived CDR1 and CDR2 are MNHEY and SVGAGI. The CDR3 spans 16 residues. The V end lost 4 bases, the J end lost 8 bases, and 18 bases lay between the germline ends. The CDR3 nucleotides read TGTGCCAGCAGTTCCTCGGGCGGGGCGCTCCATTCACCCCTCCACTTT. This gives the protein CASSSSGGALHSPLHF.

The CDR3 DNA reads as TGCGCCAGCAGCTTCCACAGCGGACTAGCGGGGGGATATAGCACAGATACGCAGTATTTT. Its translation is CASSFHSGLAGGYSTDTQYF. The J gene is TRBJ2-3, the V gene TRBV5-1; 14 nucleotides align to TRBD2. V lost 2 bases and J lost 0; bases outside the gene matches: 11. The CDR3 has 20 amino acids. Germline-derived CDR1 and CDR2 are SGHRS and YFSETQ.

The J gene is TRBJ1-1, the V gene TRBV10-2; 7 nucleotides agree with TRBD1. Unmatched junction bases numbered 8, after V lost 4 bases and J lost 0 bases. The CDR3 covers 16 residues. CDR1 is WSHSY, CDR2 SAAADI, per germline. The CDR3 sequence: CASSALSGGLNTEAFF. DNA for the CDR3: TGCGCCAGCAGTGCGTTGTCAGGGGGGTTGAACACTGAAGCTTTCTTT.

The chain links TRBV30 to TRBJ2-1; 13 nucleotides line up with TRBD2. The trim removed 2 bases at V and 4 bases at J, leaving 5 bases unmatched. This CDR3 spans 16 amino acids. CDR1 is GTSNPN, CDR2 SVGIG, per germline (reference sequence). The CDR3 nucleotides read TGTGCCTGGAGTACTAGCGGGGGGGCGTCATACAATGAGCAGTTCTTC. Its translation: CAWSTSGGASYNEQFF.

V usage is TRBV12-3 or TRBV12-4 and J usage is TRBJ2-5; D gene ambiguous. The CDR3 sequence is 12 residues long. Between the trimmed V and J ends, which lost 5 bases and 5 bases, there was a span of 9 bases. DNA of the CDR3: TGTGCCAGCAGTCCCTGGGCGGAGACCCAGTACTTC. Encoded protein: CASSPWAETQYF.

The chain links TRBV10-1 to TRBJ1-1; D is uncertain. Germline V gene sequence: CDR1 WNHNN, CDR2 SYGVQD (reference sequence). The CDR3 totals 14 residues. V lost 6 bases and J lost 0, with 11 bases in between. The CDR3 sequence is CASSPRGLNTEAFF. The DNA for the CDR3 is TGCGCCAGCAGCCCACGAGGCCTGAACACTGAAGCTTTCTTT.

The genes are TRBV20-1 and TRBJ1-1; D gene uncertain. V dropped 3 bases and J dropped 2 bases, with 19 bases sitting between them. Germline V gives CDR1 DFQATT, CDR2 SNEGSKA (reference sequence). The CDR3 is made up of 16 amino acids. The CDR3 nucleotides are TGCAGTGCTAGTGTTTTGGTCGTACAGCTCAACACTGAAGCTTTCTTT. Translating it yields CSASVLVVQLNTEAFF.

The chain is built from TRBV5-6 and TRBJ1-3, with TRBD1 as a possible D gene (5 bases). The germline V gene encodes CDR1 SGHDT and CDR2 YYEEEE. V gave up 2 bases and J gave up 2 bases, with 11 bases separating them. This CDR3 has 15 amino acids. The DNA for the CDR3 is TGTGCCAGCAGCTTCGCCCCCAGGGCTGGAAACACCATATATTTT. Protein product: CASSFAPRAGNTIYF.

The chain uses TRBV2 and TRBJ1-2, with 9 bases aligning to TRBD1. The CDR3 is made up of 12 amino acids. The V gene end was trimmed by 11 bases and the J gene end by 2 bases; junction bases not matched to a gene: 3. CDR1 is SNHLY and CDR2 is FYNNEI in the germline V gene. As DNA, the CDR3 is TGTGCCGGGACAGGGACCAACTATGGCTACACCTTC. Translation: CAGTGTNYGYTF.

The gene calls are TRBV24-1 and TRBJ1-5; TRBD1 matches 10 bases. CDR1 is KGHDR and CDR2 is SFDVKD in the germline V gene. With 4 bases clipped from V and 5 bases from J, the junction kept 4 bases outside the gene matches. The CDR3 extends over 15 amino acids. The CDR3 protein is CATSDTGQGDQPQHF. The DNA of the CDR3 is TGTGCCACCAGTGACACTGGACAGGGGGATCAGCCCCAGCATTTT.